This T cell receptor (beta chain) was sequenced during a study of blood T cell repertoires in COVID-19. In the study overall: From T cells, B-cell-depleted T cells, or PBMCs came the material, which was cDNA or gDNA.

This clone is a singleton in its sample. Germline assignment: CDR1 MRHNA and CDR2 SNTAGT. The CDR3 has 14 amino acids. With 6 bases removed from V and 4 bases from J, the gap between germline ends came to 14 bases. How the authors handled the data: Estimated nucleated cell counts came from reference gene primer amplification. Only in-frame clones appear in the TCRdb table, and some are missing; sequencing was by immunoSEQ multiplex PCR. Clonal size and the V and J genes are those of that table, whereas D and trimming came from the DNA. The data hold roughly 250,000 clones, with about 85% observed a single time. The study recruited people aged about 18 to 95 years across approximately 24 US areas. Assignment of participants to cohorts was predicated upon participant-reported clinical history.

This chain joins TRBV6-4 and TRBJ2-3; D unclear. The source of this sequence is a woman in her fifties or sixties who had recovered from COVID-19. Sequencing used PBMCs or T cells enriched from blood (not recorded which). CDR3 in DNA: TGTGCCAGCAGCGCTCTTTTCAGTTCAGATACGCAGTATTTT. Translated: CASSALFSSDTQYF.